This TCR beta chain was recovered during a study of blood T cell repertoires in COVID-19. The Seattle site enrolled patients during active infection and followed them longitudinally. The CDR3 runs 11 residues. Germline CDR1 is SGHDN and CDR2 is FVKESK. V was clipped by 6 bases and J by 7 bases, with 6 bases between them. Using immunoSEQ multiplex PCR, the repertoire was profiled, and TCRdb retains in-frame clones only, with some absent. Here the sample spans 55,000 to 70,000 clones, around nine tenths being singletons. The TCR originated in a woman between 45 and 65 years old with COVID-19, enrolled during active disease. The chain uses TRBV14 and TRBJ1-4, with D uncertain. The sample taken for sequencing was peripheral blood. CDR3: CASSHSEKLFF. As DNA, the CDR3 is TGTGCCAGCAGTCACAGTGAAAAACTGTTTTTT. Based on the CDR3 plus reference TRBV14 and TRBJ1-4, the full variable domain is EAGVTQFPSHSVIEKGQTVTLRCDPISGHDNLYWYRRVMGKEIKFLLHFVKESKQDESGMPNNRFLAERTGGTYSTLKVQPAELEDSGVYFCASSHSEKLFFGSGTQLSVL.